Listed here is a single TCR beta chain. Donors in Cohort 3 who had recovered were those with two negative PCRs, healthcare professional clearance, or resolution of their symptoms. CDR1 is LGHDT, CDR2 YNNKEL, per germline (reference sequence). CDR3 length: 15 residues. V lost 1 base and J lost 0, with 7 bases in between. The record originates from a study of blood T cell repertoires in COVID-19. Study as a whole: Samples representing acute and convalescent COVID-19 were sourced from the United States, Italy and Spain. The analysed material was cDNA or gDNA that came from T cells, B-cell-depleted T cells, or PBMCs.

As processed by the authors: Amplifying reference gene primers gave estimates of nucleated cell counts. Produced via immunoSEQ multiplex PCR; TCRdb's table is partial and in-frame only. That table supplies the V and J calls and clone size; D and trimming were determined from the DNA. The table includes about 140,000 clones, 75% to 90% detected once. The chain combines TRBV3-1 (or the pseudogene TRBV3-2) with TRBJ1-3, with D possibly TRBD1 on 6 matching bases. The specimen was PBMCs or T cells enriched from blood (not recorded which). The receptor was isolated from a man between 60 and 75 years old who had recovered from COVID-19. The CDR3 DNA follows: TGTGCCAGCAGCCAAGTGGGGGCCTCTGGAAACACCATATATTTT. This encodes CASSQVGASGNTIYF.